This T cell receptor beta chain was recovered during a study of T cells in Graves' hyperthyroidism and ophthalmopathy. Study in general: It was at initial diagnosis, before any treatment, that peripheral blood was collected.

The study, taken as a whole, reports: Using 13 V-J features, a model discriminated ophthalmopathy from stable hyperthyroidism. Researchers found most expanded thyroid clonotypes above 0.001 in blood as well.

Regions amplified from RNA transcripts were the TCR beta CDR3 regions. The TCR CDR3 was amplified in a first-round RT-PCR using the HTBI primer set. TCRdb ran MiXCR on the multiplex PCR reads and lists one entry per CDR3 protein. The sample contains about 690,000 distinct CDR3 sequences, about 18% of which appear only once. When ophthalmopathy did not progress within 18 months, Graves' hyperthyroidism was considered stable. In regard to this clonotype: The target antigen is unknown. At one end, the junction sequence differs from germline, possibly due to a read error.

The germline V gene has CDR1 SGHTA and CDR2 FQGNSA. The CDR3 length is 14 residues. This rearrangement joins TRBV7-2 to TRBJ2-1, with TRBD2 identical over 8 bases. The clonotype originates from a man aged 50 to 59 with Graves' hyperthyroidism. Sequenced: blood. CDR3 protein: CASKGSGGYSEQFF. The CDR3 coding sequence is TGTGCCAGCAAGGGCAGCGGGGGATACAGTGAGCAGTTCTTC.